One sample yielded the 25 T cell receptor beta chains listed below, sequenced in a study of cytomegalovirus exposure and HLA in healthy donors. Researchers ran the PCR with 60 Vbeta and 13 Jbeta primers. Repertoires were generated with immunoSEQ multiplex PCR, while TCRdb's copy carries only in-frame clones and drops some. The repertoire has under 150,000 clones, more than 80% of them found once; the top ten carry 3.5% to 4.5%. The source material was PBMCs. The receptors here all came from a woman aged 40 to 49 in good health and CMV-seropositive.

The CDR3 is CASSITLDRGLDEQYF. The CDR3 DNA sequence: TGTGCCAGTAGTATTACATTGGACAGGGGGCTGGACGAGCAGTACTTC. The V and J genes are TRBV19 and TRBJ2-7; 11 bases are shared with TRBD1. The CDR3 consists of 16 residues. Trimming at V came to 3 bases and at J to 5 bases, leaving 9 bases not matched to a gene. Germline loops: CDR1 LNHDA, CDR2 SQIVND (reference sequence).

In nucleotides, the CDR3 is TGTGCCAGCAGCGTAGCTACCGGGGGGGGTAGCACAGATACGCAGTATTTT. Amino acid sequence: CASSVATGGGSTDTQYF. This chain joins TRBV9 and TRBJ2-3, with 8 bases matching TRBD2. The CDR3 runs to 17 residues. J lost 0 bases, V lost 0 bases, and 6 bases had no gene match. Germline CDR1 and CDR2: SGDLS and YYNGEE.

The V and J genes are TRBV9 and TRBJ1-6; no clear D. The CDR3 is made up of 15 amino acids. V was cut by 0 bases and J by 6 bases, with 10 bases left in between. Germline lookup yields CDR1 SGDLS and CDR2 YYNGEE. CDR3 nucleotide sequence: TGTGCCAGCAGCGTAGGAGGGCTGGGTAATTCACCCCTCCACTTT. Residues: CASSVGGLGNSPLHF.

The genes are TRBV7-9 and TRBJ2-1; 8 nucleotides match TRBD2. This CDR3 has 15 residues. The germline V gene encodes CDR1 SEHNR and CDR2 FQNEAQ (reference sequence). J gave up 7 bases and V 1 base, and 6 bases lay outside the gene matches. The CDR3 DNA sequence: TGTGCCAGCAGCTTAGGGAGCGGGAGTCAGAATGAGCAGTTCTTC. Amino acids: CASSLGSGSQNEQFF.

The V and J genes are TRBV7-2 and TRBJ2-7; 7 bases align to TRBD2. This CDR3 region has 15 residues. After removal of 5 bases from V and 3 bases from J, the junction contained 10 bases not matched to a gene. Per germline, CDR1 SGHTA and CDR2 FQGNSA. Here the CDR3 reads CASSPWASGYYEQYF. CDR3 bases: TGTGCCAGCAGCCCCTGGGCTAGCGGATACTACGAGCAGTACTTC.

The chain has TRBV28 and TRBJ1-2; no definite D call. V lost 3 bases and J 0 bases, leaving 11 bases between the germline ends. Germline-derived CDR1 and CDR2 are MDHEN and SYDVKM. The CDR3 contains 15 residues. The CDR3 protein is CASSFSLLANYGYTF. For the CDR3, the DNA is TGTGCCAGCAGTTTTTCTCTCTTAGCTAACTATGGCTACACCTTC.

The chain uses TRBV6-1 and TRBJ2-7, with TRBD2 identical over 8 bases. The CDR3 length is 14 residues. After removal of 5 bases from V and 2 bases from J, the junction contained 5 bases not matched to a gene. Germline V gives CDR1 MNHNS, CDR2 SASEGT. The CDR3 nucleotides read TGTGCCAGCAGTTCCCGGGAGGGGGCCTACGAGCAGTACTTC. Protein product: CASSSREGAYEQYF.

The chain has TRBV18 and TRBJ2-3; TRBD2 aligns across 11 bases. The CDR3 consists of 16 residues. Germline lookup yields CDR1 KGHSH and CDR2 LQKENI. V dropped 3 bases and J dropped 4; count of bases not matched to a gene: 6. The CDR3 nucleotides read TGTGCCAGCTCACCTTTTACTAGCGGGAGCGCAGATACGCAGTATTTT. Translation gives CASSPFTSGSADTQYF.

V is TRBV4-3 and J is TRBJ1-1; D is perhaps TRBD1 (5 bases). The V gene lost 0 bases and the J gene lost 3 bases, with 14 bases spanning the gap. The length of the CDR3 is 16 residues. Germline lookup yields CDR1 LGHNA and CDR2 YSLEER. CDR3 DNA sequence: TGCGCCAGCAGCCAAGATACAGGCCAAATGGACACTGAAGCTTTCTTT. Translation gives CASSQDTGQMDTEAFF.

A word on this clone: At one boundary the junction diverges from the germline segment, which might be a read error. The V call is TRBV27, the J call TRBJ2-7, with TRBD1 matching 9 bases. The CDR3 spans 11 residues. Germline V gene sequence: CDR1 MNHEY, CDR2 SMNVEV (reference sequence). The chain's CDR3 is CASGSGTGITF. In DNA form, the CDR3 reads TGTGCCAGCGGCAGCGGGACAGGGATAACCTTC.

The chain has TRBV7-2 and TRBJ1-4; D is ambiguous. V lost 2 bases and J 5 bases, leaving 12 bases between the germline ends. Germline V gene data show CDR1 as SGHTA and CDR2 as FQGNSA. CDR3 size: 15 residues. CDR3 sequence: CASSLSTTVNEKLFF. For the CDR3, the DNA is TGTGCCAGCAGCTTAAGTACTACGGTGAATGAAAAACTGTTTTTT. Using reference TRBV7-2 and TRBJ1-4 for the parts outside the CDR3, the full variable domain is GAGVSQSPSNKVTEKGKDVELRCDPISGHTALYWYRQSLGQGLEFLIYFQGNSAPDKSGLPSDRFSAERTGGSVSTLTIQRTQQEDSAVYLCASSLSTTVNEKLFFGSGTQLSVL.

The chain has TRBV6-5 and TRBJ1-2; D not resolved. The germline V gene has CDR1 MNHEY and CDR2 SVGAGI. The CDR3 extends over 13 amino acids. V lost 4 bases and J 6 bases, leaving 12 bases between the germline ends. This CDR3 reads CASSFESHHGYTF. As DNA, the CDR3 is TGTGCCAGCAGTTTCGAGAGTCACCATGGCTACACCTTC.

The chain combines TRBV28 with TRBJ2-3; D gene ambiguous. V was clipped by 3 bases and J by 0 bases, with 7 bases between them. This CDR3 comprises 14 residues. Germline assignment: CDR1 MDHEN and CDR2 SYDVKM. Written as DNA, the CDR3 is TGTGCCAGCAGTTTCCCGACAAGCACAGATACGCAGTATTTT. It encodes CASSFPTSTDTQYF.

This chain connects TRBV27 to TRBJ2-1; 7 bases match TRBD2. CDR3 length equals 13 residues. Germline values: CDR1 MNHEY, CDR2 SMNVEV (reference sequence). V gave up 4 bases and J gave up 6 bases; unmatched junction bases: 3. This CDR3 reads CASSYGLVNEQFF. In nucleotides, the CDR3 is TGTGCCAGCAGTTACGGACTAGTCAATGAGCAGTTCTTC.

V usage is TRBV28 and J usage is TRBJ2-4; TRBD2 might be the D (6 bases). V lost 4 bases to trimming and J lost 11 bases, with 9 bases between them. The CDR3 consists of 11 residues. Germline lookup yields CDR1 MDHEN and CDR2 SYDVKM. CDR3 DNA sequence: TGTGCCAGCAGTTCGAGCGGGCTTCAGTACTTC. Protein product: CASSSSGLQYF.

The V and J genes are TRBV9 and TRBJ1-4; 7 bases line up with TRBD1. CDR1 SGDLS and CDR2 YYNGEE come from the germline V gene. This CDR3 is built from 14 residues. The V gene end was trimmed by 4 bases and the J gene end by 6 bases; junction bases not matched to a gene: 6. The CDR3 is CASSLTGTDEKLFF. The CDR3 coding sequence is TGTGCCAGCAGCCTGACAGGGACCGATGAAAAACTGTTTTTT.

The rearrangement joins TRBV18 to TRBJ1-2; no definite D call. V was trimmed by 6 bases and J by 3 bases, leaving 17 bases between them. Germline CDR1 is KGHSH and CDR2 is LQKENI. The CDR3 runs to 15 residues. For the CDR3, the DNA is TGTGCCAGCTCTCTCGGGAACACTCGACACTATGGCTACACCTTC. This sequence encodes CASSLGNTRHYGYTF.

This chain links TRBV7-8 with TRBJ1-6; possible D gene TRBD1, 6 bases. V was clipped by 8 bases and J by 3 bases, with 14 bases between them. From germline, CDR1 is SGHVS and CDR2 FQNEAQ. There are 15 residues in the CDR3. CDR3 region: CASGQTGLYNSPLHF. The CDR3 DNA sequence: TGTGCCAGCGGTCAGACAGGTCTCTATAATTCACCCCTCCACTTT. Filled out from reference TRBV7-8 and TRBJ1-6, the complete variable domain reads GAGVSQSPRYKVAKRGQDVALRCDPISGHVSLFWYQQALGQGPEFLTYFQNEAQLDKSGLPSDRFFAERPEGSVSTLKIQRTQQEDSAVYLCASGQTGLYNSPLHFGNGTRLTVT.

Concerning this clone itself: An end of the junction does not agree with germline; a read error may underlie this. Other DNA sequences in the sample encode the same CDR3. The chain combines TRBV18 with TRBJ1-1; tentatively, D is TRBD1 (5 bases). The CDR3 extends over 14 amino acids. The germline V gene has CDR1 KGHSH and CDR2 LQKENI. CDR3 amino acids: CASSPRRDRTEAFF. CDR3 DNA sequence: TGTGCCAGCTCACCCAGGCGGGACCGCACTGAAGCTTTCTTC. Full variable domain (rest looked up from reference TRBV18 and TRBJ1-1): NAGVMQNPRHLVRRRGQEARLRCSPMKGHSHVYWYRQLPEEGLKFMVYLQKENIIDESGMPKERFSAEFPKEGPSILRIQQVVRGDSAAYFCASSPRRDRTEAFFGQGTRLTVV.

This chain uses TRBV14 with TRBJ1-1; no clear D. Looked up from germline, CDR1 is SGHDN and CDR2 is FVKESK. With 0 bases removed from V and 8 bases from J, the gap between germline ends came to 16 bases. CDR3 size: 15 residues. The CDR3 DNA reads TGTGCCAGCAGCCAAGATGTGGGCTTAACGAGAGAAGCTTTCTTT. It codes for CASSQDVGLTREAFF.

The chain links TRBV18 to TRBJ1-4; no reliable D call. The germline CDR1 and CDR2 sequences are KGHSH and LQKENI. The CDR3 spans 13 residues. V was clipped by 3 bases and J by 7 bases, with 9 bases between them. The chain's CDR3 is CASSPDGSEKLFF. CDR3 DNA sequence: TGTGCCAGCTCACCCGATGGTAGTGAAAAACTGTTTTTT.

The J gene is TRBJ1-1, the V gene TRBV29-1, with TRBD1 matching over 8 bases. Germline CDR1 reads SQVTM; CDR2 reads ANQGSEA. Trimming removed 6 bases from V and 6 bases from J; junction bases left unmatched: 9. The CDR3 runs 13 residues. The CDR3 spells CSVYPTGVAEAFF. The CDR3 DNA follows: TGCAGCGTCTACCCGACAGGGGTGGCTGAAGCTTTCTTT.

The gene calls are TRBV27 and TRBJ2-3, with D possibly matching TRBD2 (5 bases). Germline V lookup: CDR1 MNHEY, CDR2 SMNVEV (reference sequence). With 6 bases removed from V and 8 bases from J, the gap between germline ends came to 15 bases. The CDR3 length is 13 residues. The CDR3 reads CASRPEGHLTQYF. The CDR3 DNA reads TGTGCCAGCAGGCCTGAGGGCCATCTTACGCAGTATTTT.

J is TRBJ1-2 and V is TRBV30; no reliable D call. The V end was cut by 0 bases, the J end by 4 bases, with 18 bases between. Per the germline V gene, CDR1 is GTSNPN and CDR2 is SVGIG (reference sequence). The CDR3 loop spans 16 amino acids. The CDR3 coding sequence is TGTGCCTGGAGTGTACGTGGCAGCGAATACTCCTATGGCTACACCTTC. Translated: CAWSVRGSEYSYGYTF. Based on the CDR3 plus reference TRBV30 and TRBJ1-2, the full variable domain is SQTIHQWPATLVQPVGSPLSLECTVEGTSNPNLYWYRQAAGRGLQLLFYSVGIGQISSEVPQNLSASRPQDRQFILSSKKLLLSDSGFYLCAWSVRGSEYSYGYTFGSGTRLTVV.

The rearrangement joins TRBV2 to TRBJ1-1; D gene unclear. Between the trimmed V and J ends, which lost 3 bases and 1 base, there was a span of 9 bases. Germline loops: CDR1 SNHLY, CDR2 FYNNEI. The CDR3 length is 14 residues. DNA for the CDR3: TGTGCCAGCAGTGATCGGGCGGGGAACACTGAAGCTTTCTTT. Its protein is CASSDRAGNTEAFF.